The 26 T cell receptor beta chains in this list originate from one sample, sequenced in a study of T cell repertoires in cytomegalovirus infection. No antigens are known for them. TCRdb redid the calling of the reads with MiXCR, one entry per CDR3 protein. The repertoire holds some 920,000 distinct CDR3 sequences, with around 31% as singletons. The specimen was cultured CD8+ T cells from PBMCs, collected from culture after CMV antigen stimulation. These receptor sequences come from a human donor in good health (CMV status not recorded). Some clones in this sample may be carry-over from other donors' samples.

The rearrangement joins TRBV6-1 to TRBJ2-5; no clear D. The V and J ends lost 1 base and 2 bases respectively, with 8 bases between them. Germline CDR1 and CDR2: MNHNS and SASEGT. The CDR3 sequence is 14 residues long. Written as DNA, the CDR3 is TGTGCCAGCAGTGAAGGCACCTTTCAAGAGACCCAGTACTTC. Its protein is CASSEGTFQETQYF.

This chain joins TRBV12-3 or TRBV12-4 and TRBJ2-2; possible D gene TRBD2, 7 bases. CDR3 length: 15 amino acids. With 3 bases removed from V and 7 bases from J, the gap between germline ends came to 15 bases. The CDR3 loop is CASSLGRGDHGELFF. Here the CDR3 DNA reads TGTGCCAGCAGTTTGGGGAGGGGGGATCACGGGGAGCTGTTTTTT.

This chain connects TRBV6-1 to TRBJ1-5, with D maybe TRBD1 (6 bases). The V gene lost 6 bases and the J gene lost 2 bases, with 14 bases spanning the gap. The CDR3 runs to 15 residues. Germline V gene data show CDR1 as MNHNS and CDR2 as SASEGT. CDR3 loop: CASRPREGGNQPQHF. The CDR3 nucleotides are TGTGCCAGCAGGCCCCGGGAGGGGGGCAATCAGCCCCAGCATTTT.

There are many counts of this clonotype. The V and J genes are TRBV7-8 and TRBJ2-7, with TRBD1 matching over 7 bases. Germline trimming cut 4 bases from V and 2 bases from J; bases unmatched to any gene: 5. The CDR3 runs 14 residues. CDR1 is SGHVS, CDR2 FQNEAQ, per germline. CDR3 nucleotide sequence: TGTGCCAGCAGCTACCGGGACAGCACCTACGAGCAGTACGTC. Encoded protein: CASSYRDSTYEQYV.

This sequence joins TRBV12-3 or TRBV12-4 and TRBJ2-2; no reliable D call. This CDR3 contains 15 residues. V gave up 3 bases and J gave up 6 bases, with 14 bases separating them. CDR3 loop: CASSLIETKPGELFF. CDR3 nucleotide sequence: TGTGCCAGCAGTTTGATCGAAACTAAGCCCGGGGAGCTGTTTTTT.

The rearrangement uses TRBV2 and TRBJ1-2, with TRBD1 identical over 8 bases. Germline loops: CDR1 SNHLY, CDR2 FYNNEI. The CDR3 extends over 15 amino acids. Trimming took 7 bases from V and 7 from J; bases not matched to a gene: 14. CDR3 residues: CASTDAGGGLRGYTF. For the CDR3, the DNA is TGTGCCAGCACTGATGCAGGGGGCGGCCTGCGTGGCTACACCTTC. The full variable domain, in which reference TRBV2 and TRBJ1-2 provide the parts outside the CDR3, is EPEVTQTPSHQVTQMGQEVILRCVPISNHLYFYWYRQILGQKVEFLVSFYNNEISEKSEIFDDQFSVERPDGSNFTLKIRSTKLEDSAMYFCASTDAGGGLRGYTFGSGTRLTVV.

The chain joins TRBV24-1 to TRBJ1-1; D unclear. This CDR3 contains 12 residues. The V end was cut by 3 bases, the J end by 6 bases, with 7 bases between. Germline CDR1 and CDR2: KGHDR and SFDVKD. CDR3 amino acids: CATSDGGAEAFF. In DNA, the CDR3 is TGTGCCACCAGTGATGGTGGGGCTGAAGCTTTCTTT.

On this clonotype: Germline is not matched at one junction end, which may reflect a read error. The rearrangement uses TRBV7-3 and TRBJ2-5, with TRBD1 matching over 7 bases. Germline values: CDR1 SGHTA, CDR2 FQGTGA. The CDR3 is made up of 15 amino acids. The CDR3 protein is CVSSLTQGFGETQYF. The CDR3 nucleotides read TGTGTCAGCAGCTTAACACAGGGGTTTGGGGAGACCCAGTACTTC. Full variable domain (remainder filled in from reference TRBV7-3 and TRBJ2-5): GAGVSQTPSNKVTEKGKYVELRCDPISGHTALYWYRQSLGQGPEFLIYFQGTGAADDSGLPNDRFFAVRPEGSVSTLKIQRTERGDSAVYLCVSSLTQGFGETQYFGPGTRLLVL.

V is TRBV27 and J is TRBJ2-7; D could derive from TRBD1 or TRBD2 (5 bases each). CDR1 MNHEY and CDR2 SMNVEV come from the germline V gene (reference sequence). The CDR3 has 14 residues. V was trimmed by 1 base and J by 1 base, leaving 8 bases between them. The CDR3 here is CASSLLGDSYEQYF. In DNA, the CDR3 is TGTGCCAGCAGTTTATTGGGGGATTCCTACGAGCAGTACTTC.

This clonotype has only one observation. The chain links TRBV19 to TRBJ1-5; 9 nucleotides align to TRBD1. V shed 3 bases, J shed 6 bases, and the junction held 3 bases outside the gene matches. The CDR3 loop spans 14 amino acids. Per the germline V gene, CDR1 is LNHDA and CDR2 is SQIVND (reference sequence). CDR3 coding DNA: TGTGCCAGTAGTATCACAGGGGGCGTTCAGCCCCAGCATTTT. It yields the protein CASSITGGVQPQHF. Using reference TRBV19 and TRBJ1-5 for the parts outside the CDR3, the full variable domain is DGGITQSPKYLFRKEGQNVTLSCEQNLNHDAMYWYRQDPGQGLRLIYYSQIVNDFQKGDIAEGYSVSREKKESFPLTVTSAQKNPTAFYLCASSITGGVQPQHFGDGTRLSIL.

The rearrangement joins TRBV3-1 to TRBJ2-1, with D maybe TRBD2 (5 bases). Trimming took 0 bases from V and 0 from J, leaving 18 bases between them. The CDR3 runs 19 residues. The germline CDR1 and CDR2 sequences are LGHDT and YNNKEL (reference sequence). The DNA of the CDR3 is TGTGCCAGCAGCCAAGATAGATTTTCGGGGATGAGCTCCTACAATGAGCAGTTCTTC. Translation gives CASSQDRFSGMSSYNEQFF.

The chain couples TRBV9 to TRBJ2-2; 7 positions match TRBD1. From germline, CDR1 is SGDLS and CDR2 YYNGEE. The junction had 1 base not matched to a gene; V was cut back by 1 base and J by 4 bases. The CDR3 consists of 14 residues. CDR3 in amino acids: CASSVPGGTGELFF. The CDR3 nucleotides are TGTGCCAGCAGCGTACCAGGGGGCACCGGGGAGCTGTTTTTT.

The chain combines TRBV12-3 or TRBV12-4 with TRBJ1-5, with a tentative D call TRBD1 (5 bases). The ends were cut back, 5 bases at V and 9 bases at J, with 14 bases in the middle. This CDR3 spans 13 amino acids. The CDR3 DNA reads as TGTGCCAGCAGTCCGGGACCCCAGACGCCCCAGCATTTT. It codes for CASSPGPQTPQHF.

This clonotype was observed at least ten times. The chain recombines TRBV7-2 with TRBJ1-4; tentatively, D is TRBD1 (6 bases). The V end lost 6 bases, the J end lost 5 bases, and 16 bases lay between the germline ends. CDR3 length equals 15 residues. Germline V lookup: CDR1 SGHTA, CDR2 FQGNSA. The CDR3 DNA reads TGTGCCAGCAGGCCGGAGCGGACAGCAAATGAAAAACTGTTTTTT. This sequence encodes CASRPERTANEKLFF.

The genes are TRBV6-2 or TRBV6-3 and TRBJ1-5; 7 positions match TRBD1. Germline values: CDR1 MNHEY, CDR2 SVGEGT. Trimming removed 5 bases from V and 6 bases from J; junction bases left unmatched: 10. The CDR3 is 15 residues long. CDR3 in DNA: TGTGCCAGCAGTGGACGAACAGGGGTGGTTCAGCCCCAGCATTTT. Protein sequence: CASSGRTGVVQPQHF.

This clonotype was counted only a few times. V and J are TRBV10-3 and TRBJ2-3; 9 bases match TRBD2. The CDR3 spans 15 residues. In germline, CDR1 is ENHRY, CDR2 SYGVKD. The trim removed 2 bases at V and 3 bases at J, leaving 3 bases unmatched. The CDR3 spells CAISEQRGATDTQYF. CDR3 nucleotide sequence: TGTGCCATCAGTGAGCAGCGGGGGGCTACAGATACGCAGTATTTT.

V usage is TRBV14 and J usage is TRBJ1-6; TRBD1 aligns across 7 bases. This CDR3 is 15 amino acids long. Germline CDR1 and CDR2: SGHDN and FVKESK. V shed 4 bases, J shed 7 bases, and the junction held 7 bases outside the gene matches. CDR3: CASSPGQVGNSPLHF. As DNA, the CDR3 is TGTGCCAGCAGCCCTGGACAGGTGGGAAATTCACCCCTCCACTTT.

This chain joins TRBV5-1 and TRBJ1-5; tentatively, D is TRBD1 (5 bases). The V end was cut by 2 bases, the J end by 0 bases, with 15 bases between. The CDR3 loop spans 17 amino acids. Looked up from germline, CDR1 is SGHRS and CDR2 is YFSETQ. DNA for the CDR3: TGCGCCAGCAGCTTTTCGGGAGACAGAAATAGCAATCAGCCCCAGCATTTT. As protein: CASSFSGDRNSNQPQHF.

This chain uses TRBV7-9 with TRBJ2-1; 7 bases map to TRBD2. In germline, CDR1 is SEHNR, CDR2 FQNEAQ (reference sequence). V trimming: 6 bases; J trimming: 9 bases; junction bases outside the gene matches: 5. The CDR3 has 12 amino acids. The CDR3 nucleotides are TGTGCCAGCAGGGGGGGGGGTATTGAGCAGTTCTTC. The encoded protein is CASRGGGIEQFF.

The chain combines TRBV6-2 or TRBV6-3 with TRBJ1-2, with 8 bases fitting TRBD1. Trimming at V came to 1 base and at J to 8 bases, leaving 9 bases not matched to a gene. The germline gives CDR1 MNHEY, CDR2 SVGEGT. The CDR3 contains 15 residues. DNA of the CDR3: TGTGCCAGCAGTTACTGGGGTAGGGGACAGGCCGGCTACACCTTC. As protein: CASSYWGRGQAGYTF.

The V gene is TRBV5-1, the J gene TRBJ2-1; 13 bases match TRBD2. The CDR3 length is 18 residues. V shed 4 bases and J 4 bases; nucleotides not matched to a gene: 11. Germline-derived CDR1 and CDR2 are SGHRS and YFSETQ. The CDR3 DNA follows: TGCGCCAGCAGCGTCCAAACTAGCGGGGGGGCAGCGTACAATGAGCAGTTCTTC. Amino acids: CASSVQTSGGAAYNEQFF.

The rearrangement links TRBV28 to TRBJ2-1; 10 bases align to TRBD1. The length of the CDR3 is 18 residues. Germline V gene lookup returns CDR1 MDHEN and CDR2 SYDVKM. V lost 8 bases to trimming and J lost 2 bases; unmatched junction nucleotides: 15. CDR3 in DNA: TGTGCCAGCTACAACCAAATTCTGGGACAGGGGACCTACAATGAGCAGTTCTTC. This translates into CASYNQILGQGTYNEQFF.

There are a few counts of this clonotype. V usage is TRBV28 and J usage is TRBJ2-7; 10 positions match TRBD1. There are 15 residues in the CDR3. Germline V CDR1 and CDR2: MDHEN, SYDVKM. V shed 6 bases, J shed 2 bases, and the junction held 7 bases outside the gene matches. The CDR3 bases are TGTGCCAGCAGCTTCGGGGACAGGGGCCCCTACGAGCAGTACTTC. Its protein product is CASSFGDRGPYEQYF.

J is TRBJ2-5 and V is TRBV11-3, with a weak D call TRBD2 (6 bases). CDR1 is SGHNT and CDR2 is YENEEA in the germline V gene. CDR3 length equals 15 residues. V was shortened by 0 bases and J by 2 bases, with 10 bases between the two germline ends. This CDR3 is CASSLDGGMQETQYF. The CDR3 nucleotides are TGTGCCAGCAGCTTAGATGGGGGGATGCAAGAGACCCAGTACTTC.

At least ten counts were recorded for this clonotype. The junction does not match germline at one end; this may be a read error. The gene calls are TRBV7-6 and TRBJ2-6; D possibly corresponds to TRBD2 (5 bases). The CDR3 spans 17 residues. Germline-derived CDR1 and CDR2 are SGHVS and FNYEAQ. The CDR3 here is CASSLASPGSGANVLTF. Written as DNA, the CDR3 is TGTGCCAGCAGCCTAGCCTCTCCGGGATCTGGGGCCAACGTCCTGACTTTC.

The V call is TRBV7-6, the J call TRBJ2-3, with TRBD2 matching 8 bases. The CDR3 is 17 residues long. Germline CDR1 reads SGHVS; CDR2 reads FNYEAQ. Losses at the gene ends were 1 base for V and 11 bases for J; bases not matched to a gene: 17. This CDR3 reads CASSLDFGTRPPMMQYF. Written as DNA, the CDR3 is TGTGCCAGCAGCTTAGATTTCGGGACTAGGCCCCCTATGATGCAGTATTTT.